The sequence of this TCR beta chain was determined in a study of CD8 T cells in ankylosing spondylitis. This clonotype was picked up many times. Antigen specificity is unknown. Trimming took off 3 bases at V and 7 bases at J, with 17 bases between the two ends. Germline V gives CDR1 SGHDT, CDR2 YYEEEE. This CDR3 has 14 residues. One entry per CDR3 protein, called by TCRdb with MiXCR from the 5' RACE reads. The sample includes some 220,000 distinct CDR3 sequences, approximately 10% of them seen just once. The study's findings and limits: Ankylosing spondylitis blood appeared to carry a characteristic TCR beta motif of several highly homologous variants.

The sequencing sample was made of blood, either unsorted or a sorted T cell fraction (not recorded which). This chain connects TRBV5-6 to TRBJ2-7, with D possibly being TRBD2 (6 bases). The sequence derives from a male donor with ankylosing spondylitis or in good health (not recorded which). The CDR3 sequence is CASSWGPQGLEQYF. The CDR3 DNA follows: TGTGCCAGCAGCTGGGGTCCGCAGGGACTGGAGCAGTACTTC.